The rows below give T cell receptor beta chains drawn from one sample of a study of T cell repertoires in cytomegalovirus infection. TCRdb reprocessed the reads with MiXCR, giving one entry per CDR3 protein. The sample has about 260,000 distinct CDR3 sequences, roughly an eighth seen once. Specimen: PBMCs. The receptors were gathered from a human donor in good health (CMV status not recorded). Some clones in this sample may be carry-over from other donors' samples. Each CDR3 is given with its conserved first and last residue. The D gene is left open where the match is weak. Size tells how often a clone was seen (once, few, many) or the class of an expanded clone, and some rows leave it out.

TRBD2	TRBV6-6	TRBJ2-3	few	TGTGCCAGCAGTTACTCAGGACTAGCGGGAGTAAGTCCAGATACGCAGTATTTT	CASSYSGLAGVSPDTQYF
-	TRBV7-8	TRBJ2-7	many	TGTGCCAGCAGCTCCACGGGTGGGGGGCGCCAGCAGTACTTC	CASSSTGGGRQQYF
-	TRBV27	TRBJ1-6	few	TGTGCCAGCAGTTTGGGGACAAATTCTAATTCACCCCTCCACTTT	CASSLGTNSNSPLHF
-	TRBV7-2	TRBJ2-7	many	TGTGCCAGCAGCCGTTTTACGTCCGTGGCTAGGGAGCAGTACTTC	CASSRFTSVAREQYF
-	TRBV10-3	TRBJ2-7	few	TGTGCCATCAGGGCCCCATCCTACGAGCAGTACTTC	CAIRAPSYEQYF
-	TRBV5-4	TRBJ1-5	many	TGTGCCAGCAGCCAAAAGGGTAGCAATCAGCCCCAGCATTTT	CASSQKGSNQPQHF
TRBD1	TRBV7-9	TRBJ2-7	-	TGTGCCAGCAGTTATTTACCGGGACAGGTGACCTACGAGCAGTACTTC	CASSYLPGQVTYEQYF
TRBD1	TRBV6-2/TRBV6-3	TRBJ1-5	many	TGTGCCAGCAGTATTCCGGGACAGAGCAATCAGCCCCAGCATTTT	CASSIPGQSNQPQHF
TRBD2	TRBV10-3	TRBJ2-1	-	TGTGCCATCACTGAGACTAGCGGAAACAATGAGCAGTTCTTC	CAITETSGNNEQFF
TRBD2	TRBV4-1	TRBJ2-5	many	TGCGCCAGCAGCCAAGATCGGCTAGCGGACCAAGAGACCCAGTACTTC	CASSQDRLADQETQYF
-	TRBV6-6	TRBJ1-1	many	TGTGCCTCGGGACCAGGAGGGATGAACACTGAAGCTTTCTTT	CASGPGGMNTEAFF
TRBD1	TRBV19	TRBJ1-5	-	TGTGCCAGTAAGGGACAGTCCGAGGATCAGCCCCAGCATTTT	CASKGQSEDQPQHF
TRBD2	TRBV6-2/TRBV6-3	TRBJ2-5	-	TGTGCCAGCAGTCCGGGACTAGCGGGGCAAGAGACCCAGTACTTC	CASSPGLAGQETQYF
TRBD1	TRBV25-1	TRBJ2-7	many	TGTGCCAGCAGTGATTCGAGGGGACAGACCTACGAGCAGTACTTC	CASSDSRGQTYEQYF
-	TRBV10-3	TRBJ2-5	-	TGTGCCATCAGTGACCAAGAGACCCAGTACTTC	CAISDQETQYF
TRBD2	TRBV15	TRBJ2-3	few	TGTGCCACCAGCAGAGAGGGACTAGCAGATACGCAGTATTTT	CATSREGLADTQYF
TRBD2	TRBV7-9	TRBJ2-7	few	TGTGCCAGCAGCTTGGCTAGCGGGGGTCAGTACTTC	CASSLASGGQYF